A single sample is the source of the 23 T cell receptor beta chains below, sequenced in a study of OX40 agonist ivuxolimab in advanced cancers. Clones were sequenced by immunoSEQ multiplex PCR, and TCRdb holds only the in-frame ones, with some missing. The top ten clones hold about 0.31% of a sample with fewer than 200,000 clones, roughly 94% of them seen once. Here the sequenced sample was CD4+ or CD8+ T cells sorted from blood, taken in a trial of the OX40 agonist ivuxolimab. Receptors originate from an adult with an advanced solid tumor such as melanoma, head and neck, liver or kidney cancer.

The chain has TRBV4-1 and TRBJ1-2; 11 bases are a match to TRBD1. V dropped 2 bases and J dropped 8; count of bases not matched to a gene: 13. The CDR3 totals 17 residues. Germline V gene data show CDR1 as MGHRA and CDR2 as YSYEKL. The CDR3 is CASSQLPGGTGGYGYTF. The CDR3 DNA is TGCGCCAGCAGCCAACTTCCCGGGGGGACAGGGGGTTACGGCTACACCTTC.

This chain uses TRBV4-1 with TRBJ2-2; D is unclear. Germline V gene data show CDR1 as MGHRA and CDR2 as YSYEKL. The V end lost 2 bases, the J end lost 0 bases, and 7 bases lay between the germline ends. This CDR3 contains 15 residues. DNA for the CDR3: TGCGCCAGCAGCCAAAAGGAAGCGAACACCGGGGAGCTGTTTTTT. Encoded protein: CASSQKEANTGELFF.

The gene calls are TRBV9 and TRBJ2-3, with D unresolved. V dropped 0 bases and J dropped 0 bases, with 8 bases sitting between them. This CDR3 contains 15 residues. Per germline, CDR1 SGDLS and CDR2 YYNGEE. The CDR3 loop reads CASSVDPSSTDTQYF. CDR3 bases: TGTGCCAGCAGCGTAGACCCATCTAGCACAGATACGCAGTATTTT.

The chain employs TRBV18 and TRBJ1-2; the D is unclear. Germline assignment: CDR1 KGHSH and CDR2 LQKENI. V lost 6 bases and J 2 bases, leaving 16 bases between the germline ends. The CDR3 loop spans 15 amino acids. For the CDR3, the DNA is TGTGCCAGCTCCCCGCCATATATCTTAAACTATGGCTACACCTTC. Translating gives CASSPPYILNYGYTF.

The chain couples TRBV7-2 to TRBJ2-2; TRBD2 aligns across 9 bases. Per the germline V gene, CDR1 is SGHTA and CDR2 is FQGNSA. Trimming cost V 0 bases and J 8 bases; bases outside gene matches: 10. CDR3 length: 17 amino acids. CDR3 nucleotides: TGTGCCAGCAGCTTAGCTTCTGGGACTAGCCCGGGGGGGGAGCTGTTTTTT. It is translated as CASSLASGTSPGGELFF. The full variable domain, with the rest looked up from reference TRBV7-2 and TRBJ2-2, is GAGVSQSPSNKVTEKGKDVELRCDPISGHTALYWYRQSLGQGLEFLIYFQGNSAPDKSGLPSDRFSAERTGGSVSTLTIQRTQQEDSAVYLCASSLASGTSPGGELFFGEGSRLTVL.

The chain carries TRBV7-9 and TRBJ1-5; perhaps TRBD1 as D (5 bases). CDR3 length equals 13 residues. CDR1 and CDR2 (germline): SEHNR, FQNEAQ (reference sequence). Trimming took 9 bases from V and 4 from J, leaving 13 bases between them. CDR3 DNA sequence: TGTGCCAGTCGGGGGAATCCGAATCAGCCCCAGCATTTT. It yields the protein CASRGNPNQPQHF.

The chain links TRBV19 to TRBJ2-1; the match to TRBD2 covers 8 bases. Germline CDR1 is LNHDA and CDR2 is SQIVND (reference sequence). V lost 4 bases to trimming and J lost 1 base; unmatched junction nucleotides: 3. The CDR3 covers 15 residues. The CDR3: CASSTGLESYNEQFF. As DNA, the CDR3 is TGTGCCAGTAGTACGGGACTAGAGTCCTACAATGAGCAGTTCTTC. Full variable domain (missing parts from reference TRBV19 and TRBJ2-1): DGGITQSPKYLFRKEGQNVTLSCEQNLNHDAMYWYRQDPGQGLRLIYYSQIVNDFQKGDIAEGYSVSREKKESFPLTVTSAQKNPTAFYLCASSTGLESYNEQFFGPGTRLTVL.

V usage is TRBV11-2 and J usage is TRBJ1-5, with TRBD1 matching over 8 bases. Germline V gene lookup returns CDR1 SGHAT and CDR2 FQNNGV. J was trimmed by 1 base and V by 4 bases; bases with no gene match: 3. This CDR3 contains 15 residues. CDR3 in amino acids: CASSSQGASNQPQHF. CDR3 DNA sequence: TGTGCCAGCAGCTCCCAGGGGGCCAGCAATCAGCCCCAGCATTTT.

The chain employs TRBV30 and TRBJ1-3; D is undetermined. The length of the CDR3 is 13 residues. Germline CDR1 and CDR2: GTSNPN and SVGIG (reference sequence). V was clipped by 0 bases and J by 1 base, with 4 bases between them. DNA of the CDR3: TGTGCCTGGAGTGTCCTTTCTGGAAACACCATATATTTT. It yields the protein CAWSVLSGNTIYF.

The rearrangement uses TRBV7-3 and TRBJ1-5; no definite D call. The length of the CDR3 is 15 residues. Germline V gene sequence: CDR1 SGHTA, CDR2 FQGTGA. V was pared by 6 bases and J by 0 bases, with 12 bases between. The CDR3 here is CASRPLVYSNQPQHF. As DNA, the CDR3 is TGTGCCAGCAGGCCTCTCGTTTATAGCAATCAGCCCCAGCATTTT.

This chain links TRBV5-1 with TRBJ2-7; TRBD2 might be the D (5 bases). CDR3 size: 11 residues. CDR1 and CDR2 from the germline V gene are SGHRS and YFSETQ. Trimming cost V 7 bases and J 9 bases, with 14 bases left between them. CDR3 amino acids: CASSEEERQYF. CDR3 coding DNA: TGCGCCAGCTCCGAGGAGGAGCGGCAGTACTTC. Together with reference TRBV5-1 and TRBJ2-7, the CDR3 gives the full variable domain: KAGVTQTPRYLIKTRGQQVTLSCSPISGHRSVSWYQQTPGQGLQFLFEYFSETQRNKGNFPGRFSGRQFSNSRSEMNVSTLELGDSALYLCASSEEERQYFGPGTRLTVT.

J is TRBJ1-3 and V is TRBV5-1; D unclear. Trimming took 4 bases from V and 0 from J, leaving 8 bases between them. Germline values: CDR1 SGHRS, CDR2 YFSETQ. This CDR3 has 14 residues. This CDR3 is CASSEGYSGNTIYF. The CDR3 DNA sequence: TGCGCCAGCAGCGAAGGGTACTCTGGAAACACCATATATTTT.

This chain joins TRBV6-5 and TRBJ1-1; D call uncertain. V was shortened by 0 bases and J by 1 base, with 9 bases between the two germline ends. This CDR3 is built from 15 residues. The germline V gene encodes CDR1 MNHEY and CDR2 SVGAGI. CDR3 protein: CASSYSVTPNTEAFF. CDR3 DNA: TGTGCCAGCAGTTACTCGGTGACTCCGAACACTGAAGCTTTCTTT.

The CDR3 here is CASSSGLPPYNEQFF. In DNA form, the CDR3 reads TGTGCCAGCAGTTCGGGACTTCCCCCCTACAATGAGCAGTTCTTC. The chain joins TRBV6-6 to TRBJ2-1; a possible D gene is TRBD2 (6 bases). This CDR3 comprises 15 residues. Germline CDR1 MNHNY, CDR2 SVGAGI (reference sequence). Deletions cut 4 bases from V and 2 bases from J, with 12 bases between.

This rearrangement joins TRBV6-5 to TRBJ2-6; D remains ambiguous. CDR3 length equals 12 residues. Trimming pared 6 bases from V and 4 bases from J, leaving 4 bases between. Germline CDR1 and CDR2: MNHEY and SVGAGI. CDR3 residues: CASRSGANVLTF. CDR3 nucleotides: TGTGCCAGCAGGTCGGGGGCCAACGTCCTGACTTTC.

The chain recombines TRBV27 with TRBJ2-7, with D possibly TRBD2 on 6 matching bases. Germline CDR1 and CDR2: MNHEY and SMNVEV (reference sequence). V was clipped by 0 bases and J by 0 bases, with 9 bases between them. The CDR3 runs to 15 residues. The CDR3, as DNA: TGTGCCAGCAGTTTATCGAGGAGGGCCTCCTACGAGCAGTACTTC. It is translated as CASSLSRRASYEQYF.

The chain uses TRBV29-1 and TRBJ2-1, with 10 positions matching TRBD2. V was pared by 0 bases and J by 4 bases, with 6 bases of the junction left unmatched. CDR1 SQVTM and CDR2 ANQGSEA come from the germline V gene. The CDR3 consists of 16 residues. CDR3: CSVEDWTSGSYNEQFF. CDR3 coding DNA: TGCAGCGTTGAAGACTGGACTAGCGGATCATACAATGAGCAGTTCTTC.

The chain employs TRBV7-9 and TRBJ2-7; D not resolved. Germline CDR1 is SEHNR and CDR2 is FQNEAQ (reference sequence). Trimming pared 6 bases from V and 3 bases from J, leaving 9 bases between. The CDR3 sequence is 12 residues long. The CDR3 DNA is TGTGCCAGCAGGGGCTGGGGCTACGAGCAGTACTTC. Amino acids: CASRGWGYEQYF.

J is TRBJ2-7 and V is TRBV7-2; D is unresolved. Germline values: CDR1 SGHTA, CDR2 FQGNSA. The CDR3 length is 15 residues. Between the trimmed V and J ends, which lost 5 bases and 0 bases, there was a span of 14 bases. CDR3 nucleotide sequence: TGTGCCAGCAGCCTCCGCGTGGGCCGCTCCTACGAGCAGTACTTC. Residues: CASSLRVGRSYEQYF.

The gene calls are TRBV15 and TRBJ1-1, with D hard to call. This CDR3 has 12 residues. The V gene's germline CDR1 is LNHNV and CDR2 YYDKDF (reference sequence). Deletions cut 5 bases from V and 8 bases from J, with 12 bases between. The chain's CDR3 is CATSGSGREAFF. For the CDR3, the DNA is TGTGCCACCAGCGGCAGCGGGAGAGAAGCTTTCTTT.

This clone came up once. V gene TRBV13 combines with J gene TRBJ2-5; possibly TRBD1 for D (6 bases). The DNA end lines up better with TRBJ2-7; the J call may be wrong. The CDR3 consists of 14 residues. Germline V CDR1 and CDR2: PRHDT, FYEKMQ (reference sequence). The DNA of the CDR3 is TGTGCCAGCAGCTTAGCGACAGGAGAGGACGAGCAGTACTTC. This gives the protein CASSLATGEDEQYF.

The gene calls are TRBV7-9 and TRBJ1-2; D unresolved. The germline CDR1 and CDR2 sequences are SEHNR and FQNEAQ (reference sequence). V was shortened by 1 base and J by 8 bases, with 14 bases between the two germline ends. CDR3 length: 14 amino acids. CDR3 amino acids: CASSLVPIPRGYTF. CDR3 nucleotides: TGTGCCAGCAGCTTAGTTCCCATCCCGAGGGGCTACACCTTC.

The V and J genes are TRBV6-5 and TRBJ2-7; the D is unclear. Trimming stripped 5 bases from V and 2 bases from J, with 4 bases between. The CDR3 is 11 residues long. In germline, CDR1 is MNHEY, CDR2 SVGAGI. CDR3 bases: TGTGCCAGCAGTACGGCCTACGAGCAGTACTTC. Its translation is CASSTAYEQYF.